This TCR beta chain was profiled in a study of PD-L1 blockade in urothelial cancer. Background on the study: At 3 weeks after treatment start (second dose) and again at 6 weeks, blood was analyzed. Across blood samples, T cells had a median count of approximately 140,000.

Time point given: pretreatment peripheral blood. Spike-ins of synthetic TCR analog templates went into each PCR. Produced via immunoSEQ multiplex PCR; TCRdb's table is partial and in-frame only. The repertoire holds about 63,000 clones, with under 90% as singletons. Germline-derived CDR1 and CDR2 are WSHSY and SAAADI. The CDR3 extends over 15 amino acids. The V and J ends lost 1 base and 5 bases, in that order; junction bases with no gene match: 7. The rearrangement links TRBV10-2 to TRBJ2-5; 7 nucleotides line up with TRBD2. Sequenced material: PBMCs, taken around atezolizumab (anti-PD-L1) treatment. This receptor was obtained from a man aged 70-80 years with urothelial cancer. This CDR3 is CASSEFREAEETQYF. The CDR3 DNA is TGCGCCAGCAGTGAGTTCCGGGAGGCTGAGGAGACCCAGTACTTC.